Only one count was recorded for the clone carrying this TCR beta chain. The antigen remains unidentified. The PCR had 60 Vbeta and 13 Jbeta primers. Using immunoSEQ multiplex PCR, the repertoire was profiled, and TCRdb retains in-frame clones only, with some absent. The profile shows 110,000 to 150,000 clones, approximately 70% of them singletons. The data are from a study of cytomegalovirus exposure and HLA in healthy donors. General study points: Across donors, sequencing depth was assumed by presence/absence analyses to be roughly uniform. Fewer N-insertions (relative to the 666-donor mean) were reportedly seen in an Asian-associated ancestry cluster in a later analysis.

CDR1 and CDR2 from the germline V gene are MNHNS and SASEGT. The CDR3 loop spans 13 amino acids. V was shortened by 10 bases and J by 3 bases, with 14 bases between the two germline ends. J is TRBJ2-3 and V is TRBV6-1; D is possibly TRBD1 (5 bases). The origin of this receptor is a woman aged 60 to 75 in good health and CMV-seropositive. The source material was PBMCs. The CDR3 bases are TGTGCCACCCGTCAGGGATTAACAGATACGCAGTATTTT. It codes for CATRQGLTDTQYF.